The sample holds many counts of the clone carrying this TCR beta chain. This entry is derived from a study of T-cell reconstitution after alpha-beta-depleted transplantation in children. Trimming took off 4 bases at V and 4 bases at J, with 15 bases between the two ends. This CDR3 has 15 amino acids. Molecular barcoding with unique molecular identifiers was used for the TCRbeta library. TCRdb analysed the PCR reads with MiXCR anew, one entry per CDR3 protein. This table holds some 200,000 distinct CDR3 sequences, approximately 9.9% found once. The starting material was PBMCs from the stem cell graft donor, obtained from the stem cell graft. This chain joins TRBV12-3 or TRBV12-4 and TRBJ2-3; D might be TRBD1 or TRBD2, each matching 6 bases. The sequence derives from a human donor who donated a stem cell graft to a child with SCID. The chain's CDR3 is CASSSWGAAADTQYF. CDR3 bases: TGTGCCAGCAGTTCGTGGGGGGCAGCGGCAGATACGCAGTATTTT.